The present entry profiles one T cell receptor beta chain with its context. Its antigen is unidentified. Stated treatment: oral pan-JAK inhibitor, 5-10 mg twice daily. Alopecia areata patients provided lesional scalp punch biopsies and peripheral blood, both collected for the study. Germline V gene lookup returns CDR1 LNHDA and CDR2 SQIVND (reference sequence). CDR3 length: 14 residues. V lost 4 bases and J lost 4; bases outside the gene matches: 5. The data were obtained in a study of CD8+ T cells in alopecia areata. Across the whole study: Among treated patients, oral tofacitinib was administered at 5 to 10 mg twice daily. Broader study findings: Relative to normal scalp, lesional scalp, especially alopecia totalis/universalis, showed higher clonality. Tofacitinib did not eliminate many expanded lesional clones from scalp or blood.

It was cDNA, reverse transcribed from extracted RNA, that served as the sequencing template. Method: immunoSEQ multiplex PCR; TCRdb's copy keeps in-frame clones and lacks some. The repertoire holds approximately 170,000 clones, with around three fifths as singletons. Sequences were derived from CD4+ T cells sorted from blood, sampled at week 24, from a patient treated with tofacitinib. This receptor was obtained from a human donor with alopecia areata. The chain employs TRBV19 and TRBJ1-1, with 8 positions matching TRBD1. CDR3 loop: CASSTGGAGTEAFF. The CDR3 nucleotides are TGTGCCAGTAGTACAGGGGGCGCGGGCACTGAAGCTTTCTTT.